The 5 T cell receptor beta chains in this list originate from one sample, sequenced in a study of blood T cells in healthy people across ages. Combining a sample-barcoded 5' primer with a J-beta primer mix, a second PCR ran for roughly 7 to 11 cycles. Via MiXCR, TCRdb re-called the 5' RACE reads, giving one row per CDR3 protein. The sample yields 1.5 million to 1.8 million distinct CDR3 sequences, around 40% seen once. The sample was blood. Receptors were obtained from a young woman in good health.

This clonotype turned up a few times. The chain recombines TRBV3-1 with TRBJ1-1; 9 bases align to TRBD1. From germline, CDR1 is LGHDT and CDR2 YNNKEL (reference sequence). The V and J ends lost 4 bases and 4 bases, in that order; junction bases with no gene match: 10. The CDR3 has 16 residues. The CDR3 DNA follows: TGTGCCAGCAGCCGGGTTAGGACAGGGGTTTTCACTGAAGCTTTCTTT. As protein: CASSRVRTGVFTEAFF.

CDR3: CASSFGGTGGINYGYTF. CDR3 bases: TGTGCCAGCAGCTTCGGGGGCACGGGAGGGATTAACTATGGCTACACCTTC. V is TRBV11-2 and J is TRBJ1-2, with D possibly being TRBD1 (6 bases). The CDR3 has 17 residues. Trimming left V 3 bases short and J 1 base short, with 18 bases between. Germline CDR1 and CDR2: SGHAT and FQNNGV. Variable domain in full (rest from reference TRBV11-2 and TRBJ1-2): EAGVAQSPRYKIIEKRQSVAFWCNPISGHATLYWYQQILGQGPKLLIQFQNNGVVDDSQLPKDRFSAERLKGVDSTLKIQPAKLEDSAVYLCASSFGGTGGINYGYTFGSGTRLTVV.

The chain couples TRBV5-6 to TRBJ1-1; D is ambiguous. The germline V and J ends were trimmed by 4 bases and 8 bases, with 12 bases remaining between them. This CDR3 is 12 amino acids long. CDR1 is SGHDT, CDR2 YYEEEE, per germline. Written as DNA, the CDR3 is TGTGCCAGCAGCCGGACGGTGGGCGAAGCTTTCTTT. Encoded protein: CASSRTVGEAFF.

This chain connects TRBV10-3 to TRBJ2-4; 7 bases are shared with TRBD1. Germline values: CDR1 ENHRY, CDR2 SYGVKD. Losses at the gene ends were 8 bases for V and 5 bases for J; bases not matched to a gene: 9. The CDR3 is 14 amino acids. The CDR3: CAIGTGQPQNIQYF. CDR3 nucleotides: TGTGCCATCGGAACGGGACAGCCCCAAAACATTCAGTACTTC.

The chain uses TRBV10-3 and TRBJ2-1; unclear D gene. Looked up from germline, CDR1 is ENHRY and CDR2 is SYGVKD. The CDR3 runs to 14 residues. V lost 4 bases, J lost 6 bases, and 13 bases lay in between. CDR3 coding DNA: TGTGCCATCAGTGGGAAAACTACCGGCAATGAGCAGTTCTTC. Its translation: CAISGKTTGNEQFF.